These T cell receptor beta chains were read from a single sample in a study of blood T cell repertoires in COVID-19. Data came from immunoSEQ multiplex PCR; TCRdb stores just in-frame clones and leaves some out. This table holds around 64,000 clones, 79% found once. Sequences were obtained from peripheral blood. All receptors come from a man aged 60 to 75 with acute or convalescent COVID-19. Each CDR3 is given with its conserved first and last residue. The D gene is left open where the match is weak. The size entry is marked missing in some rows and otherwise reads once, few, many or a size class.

CASSLLRTSQETQYF,TGTGCCAGCAGCTTATTGCGGACTAGCCAGGAGACCCAGTACTTC,TRBJ2-5,-,TRBV11-2,TRBD2
CASSPNSPYEQYF,TGTGCCAGCAGTCCGAATAGCCCCTACGAGCAGTACTTC,TRBJ2-7,-,TRBV28,-
CASSFPGGTEAFF,TGTGCCAGCAGCTTCCCCGGGGGAACTGAAGCTTTCTTT,TRBJ1-1,-,TRBV3-1/TRBV3-2,-
CASSERIGGSTEAFF,TGTGCCAGCAGTGAAAGAATCGGGGGGTCCACTGAAGCTTTCTTT,TRBJ1-1,-,TRBV25-1,-
CSARTGGNTIYF,TGCAGCGCACGGACAGGGGGAAACACCATATATTTT,TRBJ1-3,-,TRBV29-1,TRBD1
CATSDSGQGAGETQYF,TGTGCCACCAGTGATTCCGGACAGGGGGCCGGGGAGACCCAGTACTTC,TRBJ2-5,-,TRBV24-1,TRBD1
CASSPGTGRDTEAFF,TGTGCCAGCAGCCCGGGGACAGGGAGGGACACTGAAGCTTTCTTT,TRBJ1-1,once,TRBV6-5,TRBD1
CASSPRGQGTGELFF,TGTGCCAGCAGTCCCAGGGGGCAAGGAACCGGGGAGCTGTTTTTT,TRBJ2-2,-,TRBV28,TRBD1
CASSGPGGYGYTF,TGTGCTAGCTCCGGGCCGGGAGGCTATGGCTACACCTTC,TRBJ1-2,-,TRBV12-5,-
CASSRTGNSNQPQHF,TGTGCCAGCAGCCGGACAGGGAATAGCAATCAGCCCCAGCATTTT,TRBJ1-5,-,TRBV6-2/TRBV6-3,TRBD1
CSASRQGQPQHF,TGCAGTGCTAGTAGACAGGGCCAGCCCCAGCATTTT,TRBJ1-5,few,TRBV20-1,TRBD1
CASSYGGRGDEQYF,TGTGCCAGCAGTTACGGCGGGAGGGGGGACGAGCAGTACTTC,TRBJ2-7,-,TRBV6-5,TRBD2
CASSGGQSNQPQHF,TGTGCCAGCAGTGGGGGGCAAAGCAATCAGCCCCAGCATTTT,TRBJ1-5,-,TRBV2,-
CASSFEASGRASAQYF,TGTGCCAGCAGCTTTGAGGCTAGCGGGAGGGCCAGTGCGCAGTATTTT,TRBJ2-3,-,TRBV7-3,TRBD2
CASSQSGQGAEDTQYF,TGCGCCAGCAGCCAAAGCGGACAGGGGGCTGAAGATACGCAGTATTTT,TRBJ2-3,-,TRBV4-3,TRBD1
CASSVAAGGDTQYF,TGTGCCAGCAGCGTAGCAGCGGGGGGAGATACGCAGTATTTT,TRBJ2-3,-,TRBV9,TRBD2
CASSYSGNSNTDTQYF,TGTGCCAGCAGTTACAGCGGGAACAGCAACACAGATACGCAGTATTTT,TRBJ2-3,once,TRBV6-2/TRBV6-3,TRBD2
CAWSPGLRDTQYF,TGTGCCTGGAGTCCGGGACTCCGAGATACGCAGTATTTT,TRBJ2-3,-,TRBV30,-
CASRATTRKGGNEQFF,TGTGCAAGTCGCGCGACGACTAGAAAGGGAGGCAATGAGCAGTTCTTC,TRBJ2-1,once,TRBV12-2,-
CASSLFRNSGANVLTF,TGTGCCAGCAGTTTATTCAGGAACTCTGGGGCCAACGTCCTGACTTTC,TRBJ2-6,-,TRBV28,-
CASSARFGRELFF,TGTGCCAGCAGCGCCCGGTTTGGGCGGGAGCTGTTTTTT,TRBJ2-2,-,TRBV5-5,-
CASKQAASYEQYF,TGTGCCAGTAAACAGGCTGCCTCCTACGAGCAGTACTTC,TRBJ2-7,-,TRBV19,-
CATSSPIGRGSSTDTQYF,TGTGCCACCAGCAGCCCCATAGGGCGGGGTTCTAGCACAGATACGCAGTATTTT,TRBJ2-3,-,TRBV15,-
CASSPPHVAAGSTGELFF,TGTGCCAGCAGCCCCCCTCATGTGGCAGCGGGGAGCACCGGGGAGCTGTTTTTT,TRBJ2-2,-,TRBV9,TRBD2
CASSGQNNQPQHF,TGCGCCAGCAGCGGACAGAACAATCAGCCCCAGCATTTT,TRBJ1-5,-,TRBV10-2,-
CASSLDPRQVYGYTF,TGTGCCAGCAGCTTAGACCCCCGCCAGGTATATGGCTACACCTTC,TRBJ1-2,-,TRBV7-2,-
CASSLFLTEAFF,TGTGCCAGCAGTTTATTCCTGACTGAAGCTTTCTTT,TRBJ1-1,-,TRBV6-2/TRBV6-3,-
CASGLVGAMGNQPQHF,TGTGCCAGCGGCTTAGTGGGGGCTATGGGCAATCAGCCCCAGCATTTT,TRBJ1-5,-,TRBV28,-
CASSYTEAFF,TGTGCCAGCAGTTATACTGAAGCTTTCTTT,TRBJ1-1,once,TRBV2,-
CASSSPGVNTGELFF,TGTGCCAGCAGTTCCCCAGGGGTCAACACCGGGGAGCTGTTTTTT,TRBJ2-2,few,TRBV28,-
CASSQDNQQRRALEQYF,TGTGCCAGCAGCCAAGACAACCAGCAGAGGAGGGCCTTAGAGCAGTACTTC,TRBJ2-7,few,TRBV4-2,-
CASSARGGSAFHSEQFF,TGCGCCAGCAGCGCCCGTGGAGGGAGCGCCTTCCACAGTGAGCAGTTCTTC,TRBJ2-1,-,TRBV5-1,-
CASSPKSSANSYEQYF,TGTGCCAGCTCACCCAAATCTAGCGCAAACTCCTACGAGCAGTACTTC,TRBJ2-7,-,TRBV18,-
CATSDPDRGGNQPQHF,TGTGCCACCAGTGACCCAGACAGGGGGGGCAATCAGCCCCAGCATTTT,TRBJ1-5,-,TRBV24-1,TRBD1
CASSLDGESPLHF,TGTGCCAGCAGTTTGGACGGGGAGTCACCCCTCCACTTT,TRBJ1-6,-,TRBV6-6,-
CASSLNRGNTEAFF,TGTGCCAGCAGCCTTAACAGGGGGAACACTGAAGCTTTCTTT,TRBJ1-1,-,TRBV14,TRBD1
CASSGTGNGDEQFF,TGTGCCAGCAGCGGGACAGGGAACGGAGATGAGCAGTTCTTC,TRBJ2-1,-,TRBV9,TRBD1
CASSYRDRGVAYEQYF,TGTGCCAGCAGTTATCGGGACAGGGGGGTTGCCTACGAGCAGTACTTC,TRBJ2-7,few,TRBV28,TRBD1
CASSFIIGTYTEAFF,TGTGCCAGCAGCTTTATCATCGGGACTTACACTGAAGCTTTCTTT,TRBJ1-1,-,TRBV13,-
CAISDLLRNEQFF,TGTGCCATCAGTGACCTATTGCGCAATGAGCAGTTCTTC,TRBJ2-1,-,TRBV10-3,-
CASSPRQEHANTGELFF,TGTGCCAGCAGTCCGAGACAAGAACACGCGAACACCGGGGAGCTGTTTTTT,TRBJ2-2,-,TRBV13,-
CASSPRTSGRATGEQYF,TGTGCCAGCAGCCCCCGGACTAGCGGGAGGGCCACGGGCGAGCAGTACTTC,TRBJ2-7,-,TRBV7-2,TRBD2
CASSSQGWRTDTQYF,TGTGCCAGCAGCTCACAGGGGTGGAGGACAGATACGCAGTATTTT,TRBJ2-3,-,TRBV7-9,TRBD1
CASSLSEREGHEQFF,TGTGCCAGCAGCTTAAGTGAGCGGGAGGGCCATGAGCAGTTCTTC,TRBJ2-1,-,TRBV11-3,TRBD2
CASTRQRDNQPQHF,TGTGCCAGTACCCGGCAGCGAGATAATCAGCCCCAGCATTTT,TRBJ1-5,-,TRBV19,-
CASTDRASEQYF,TGTGCCAGTACGGACAGGGCTAGCGAGCAGTACTTC,TRBJ2-7,-,TRBV7-9,TRBD1
CASSVEDSRNYGYTF,TGTGCCAGCAGCGTCGAAGACAGCAGAAACTATGGCTACACCTTC,TRBJ1-2,-,TRBV9,-
CASSFLEGPQHF,TGTGCCAGCAGCTTCCTCGAGGGGCCCCAGCATTTT,TRBJ1-5,-,TRBV5-5,-
CSASGADPTDTQYF,TGCAGTGCTAGTGGAGCGGACCCCACAGATACGCAGTATTTT,TRBJ2-3,-,TRBV20-1,-